This T cell receptor beta chain is drawn from a study of T-cell reconstitution after alpha-beta-depleted transplantation in children. The CDR3 spans 15 residues. The germline CDR1 and CDR2 sequences are DFQATT and SNEGSKA (reference sequence). V trimming: 6 bases; J trimming: 6 bases; junction bases outside the gene matches: 11. Unique molecular identifiers were incorporated when the TCRbeta library was constructed. Via MiXCR, TCRdb re-called the PCR reads, giving one row per CDR3 protein. Among around 200,000 distinct CDR3 sequences listed, around 6.8% were seen once. The V gene is TRBV20-1, the J gene TRBJ2-2; TRBD1 matches at 9 bases. The TCR sequence derives from a human donor who donated a stem cell graft to a child with Wiskott-Aldrich syndrome. Sequenced material: PBMCs from the stem cell graft donor, taken from the stem cell graft. This CDR3 is CSAEMATGGSGELFF. The CDR3 DNA is TGCAGTGCCGAAATGGCGACAGGGGGTTCCGGGGAGCTGTTTTTT.